What follows are 9 T cell receptor beta chains derived from one specimen sequenced in a study of blood T cell repertoires in COVID-19. The assay was immunoSEQ multiplex PCR, and TCRdb's table has in-frame clones only and misses some. The sample records a few hundred thousand clones, about 80% being singletons. The sequencing input was peripheral blood. The receptor source for this set is a man of 80 years or more with acute or convalescent COVID-19.

This chain links TRBV21-1 with TRBJ1-2; the table's D call of TRBD1 was not tested on the DNA. TRBV21-1 is a documented pseudogene. The CDR3 loop spans 15 amino acids. The CDR3 here is CASRKPTGGASGYTF. The CDR3 DNA reads TGTGCCAGCAGGAAACCGACAGGGGGCGCTTCTGGCTACACCTTC.

This clone was seen a few times. The J gene is TRBJ2-1, the V gene TRBV7-6; 11 bases are a match to TRBD2. CDR3 length: 18 residues. With V trimmed by 5 bases and J by 0 bases, 9 bases remained unmatched. CDR1 is SGHVS, CDR2 FNYEAQ, per germline. CDR3 loop: CASSHVTSGSFSYNEQFF. The CDR3 DNA reads as TGTGCCAGCAGCCACGTTACTAGCGGGAGTTTCTCCTACAATGAGCAGTTCTTC.

This sequence joins TRBV6-5 and TRBJ1-2, with 7 positions matching TRBD1. The V gene's germline CDR1 is MNHEY and CDR2 SVGAGI. This CDR3 contains 14 residues. V was pared by 5 bases and J by 2 bases, with 5 bases of the junction left unmatched. The CDR3 protein is CASSQPGQNYGYTF. CDR3 bases: TGTGCCAGCAGTCAACCGGGACAGAACTATGGCTACACCTTC.

This chain connects TRBV7-2 to TRBJ2-3; 8 bases are shared with TRBD2. J lost 1 base, V lost 5 bases, and 5 bases had no gene match. Germline V CDR1 and CDR2: SGHTA, FQGNSA. The CDR3 extends over 15 amino acids. The DNA of the CDR3 is TGTGCCAGCAGCGAGTCGGGGGGGGGCACAGATACGCAGTATTTT. Translation gives CASSESGGGTDTQYF.

This clone was found a few times. This rearrangement joins TRBV25-1 to TRBJ1-1; a possible D gene is TRBD1 (5 bases). The CDR3 runs to 14 residues. Trimming stripped 4 bases from V and 5 bases from J, with 14 bases between. Germline V gives CDR1 MGHDK, CDR2 SYGVNS. The chain's CDR3 is CASSVGTLRTEAFF. Here the CDR3 DNA reads TGTGCCAGCAGTGTCGGGACTCTGAGGACTGAAGCTTTCTTT.

V and J are TRBV5-5 and TRBJ2-7; 8 nucleotides match TRBD1. The CDR3 is 15 residues long. The germline V gene has CDR1 SGHKS and CDR2 YYEKEE (reference sequence). The J segment lost 3 bases and the V segment lost 6 bases, leaving 11 bases of the junction unmatched. The DNA of the CDR3 is TGTGCCAGCACCTCCGGACAGGGCAGACACTACGAGCAGTACTTC. It specifies CASTSGQGRHYEQYF.

A single count supports this clone. The genes are TRBV5-5 and TRBJ2-1, with 8 bases lining up with TRBD2. The CDR3 length is 15 residues. Germline assignment: CDR1 SGHKS and CDR2 YYEKEE (reference sequence). The J segment lost 4 bases and the V segment lost 0 bases, leaving 3 bases of the junction unmatched. This CDR3 reads CASSLGLAPYNEQFF. The CDR3 nucleotides are TGTGCCAGCAGCTTGGGACTAGCGCCGTACAATGAGCAGTTCTTC.

The CDR3 region is CATSEMSGSYNEQFF. The CDR3 nucleotides read TGTGCCACCAGTGAGATGAGCGGGTCCTACAATGAGCAGTTCTTC. The rearrangement links TRBV24-1 to TRBJ2-1; D perhaps matches TRBD2 (6 bases). The V gene lost 4 bases and the J gene lost 1 base, with 10 bases spanning the gap. Germline-derived CDR1 and CDR2 are KGHDR and SFDVKD. CDR3 size: 15 residues.

This clone was detected once. CDR3 in amino acids: CASREGPYNSPLHF. In DNA form, the CDR3 reads TGTGCCAGCAGGGAGGGCCCCTATAATTCACCCCTCCACTTT. The V gene is TRBV14, the J gene TRBJ1-6; D is unresolved. V was trimmed by 6 bases and J by 2 bases, leaving 8 bases between them. CDR1 SGHDN and CDR2 FVKESK come from the germline V gene. The CDR3 totals 14 residues.